This T cell receptor beta chain was identified during a study of cytomegalovirus exposure and HLA in healthy donors. General observations from the study: In a later analysis, several top co-occurrence clusters appeared linked to parvovirus B19, influenza, CMV and Epstein-Barr virus. As a later analysis showed, a missense DCLRE1C variant was linked to trimming of TCR beta V- and J-genes.

To note about this clone: The antigen is undetermined.

Use of 60 Vbeta and 13 Jbeta primers characterized the PCR. TCRdb keeps only in-frame clones here, not all; method: immunoSEQ multiplex PCR. The sample has under 150,000 clones, about two thirds seen once; the top ten hold roughly 3%. The sample taken for sequencing was PBMCs. The origin of this receptor is a woman aged 55-70 years in good health and CMV-seropositive.

The CDR3 DNA sequence: TGCGCCAGCAGCCGCGATGGGGCAGGGTTGGTCGAGCAGTACTTC. Translation: CASSRDGAGLVEQYF. The chain uses TRBV4-1 and TRBJ2-7; weak D call: TRBD1 (5 bases). There are 15 residues in the CDR3. The V end lost 4 bases, the J end lost 6 bases, and 19 bases lay between the germline ends. Germline assignment: CDR1 MGHRA and CDR2 YSYEKL.